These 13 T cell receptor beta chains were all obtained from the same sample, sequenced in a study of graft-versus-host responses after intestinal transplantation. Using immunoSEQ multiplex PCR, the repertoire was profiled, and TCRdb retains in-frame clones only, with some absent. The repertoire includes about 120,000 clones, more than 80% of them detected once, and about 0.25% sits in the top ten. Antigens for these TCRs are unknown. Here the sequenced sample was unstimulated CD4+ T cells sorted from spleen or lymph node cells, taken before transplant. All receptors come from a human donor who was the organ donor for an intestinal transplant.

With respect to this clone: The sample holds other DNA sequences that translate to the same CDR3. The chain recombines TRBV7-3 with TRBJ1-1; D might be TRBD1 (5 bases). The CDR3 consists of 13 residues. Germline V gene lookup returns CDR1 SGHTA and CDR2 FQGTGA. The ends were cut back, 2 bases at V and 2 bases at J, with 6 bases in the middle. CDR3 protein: CASSLQGNTEAFF. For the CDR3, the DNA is TGTGCCAGCAGCTTACAGGGAAACACTGAAGCTTTCTTT.

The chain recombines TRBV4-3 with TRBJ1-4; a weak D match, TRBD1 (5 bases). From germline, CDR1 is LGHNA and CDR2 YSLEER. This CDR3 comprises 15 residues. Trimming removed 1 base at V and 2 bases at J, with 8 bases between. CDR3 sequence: CASSQVSGTNEKLFF. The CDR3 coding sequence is TGCGCCAGCAGCCAAGTTTCAGGGACTAATGAAAAACTGTTTTTT.

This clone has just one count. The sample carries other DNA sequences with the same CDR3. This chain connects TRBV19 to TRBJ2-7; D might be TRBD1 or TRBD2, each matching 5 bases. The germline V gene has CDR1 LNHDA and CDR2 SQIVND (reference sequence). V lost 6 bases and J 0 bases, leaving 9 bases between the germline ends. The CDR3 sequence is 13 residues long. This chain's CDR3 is CASRGRNSYEQYF. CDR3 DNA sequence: TGTGCCAGTAGGGGACGGAACTCCTACGAGCAGTACTTC.

CDR3 protein: CASFYRPGQGLETQYF. For the CDR3, the DNA is TGCGCCAGCTTCTACCGACCGGGACAGGGGCTAGAGACCCAGTACTTC. The gene calls are TRBV5-1 and TRBJ2-5, with 10 bases fitting TRBD1. CDR1 is SGHRS, CDR2 YFSETQ, per germline. V lost 7 bases, J lost 4 bases, and 13 bases stayed unmatched. The CDR3 sequence is 16 residues long.

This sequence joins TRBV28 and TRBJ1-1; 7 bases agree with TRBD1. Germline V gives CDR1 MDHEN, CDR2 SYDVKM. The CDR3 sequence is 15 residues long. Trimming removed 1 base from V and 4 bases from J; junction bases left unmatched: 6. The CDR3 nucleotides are TGTGCCAGCAGTTTATATTCAGGGGGGGGCACTGAAGCTTTCTTT. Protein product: CASSLYSGGGTEAFF.

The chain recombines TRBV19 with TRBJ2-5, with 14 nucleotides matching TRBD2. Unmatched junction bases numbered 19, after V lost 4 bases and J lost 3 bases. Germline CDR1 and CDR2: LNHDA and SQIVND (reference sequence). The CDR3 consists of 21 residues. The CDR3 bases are TGTGCCAGTAGTAAATTGCTAACCCCGGGACTAGCGGGAGTTTCCGAAGAGACCCAGTACTTC. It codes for CASSKLLTPGLAGVSEETQYF.

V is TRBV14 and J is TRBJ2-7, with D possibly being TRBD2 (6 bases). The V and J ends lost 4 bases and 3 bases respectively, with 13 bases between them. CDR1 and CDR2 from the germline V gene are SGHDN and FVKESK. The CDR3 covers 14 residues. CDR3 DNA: TGTGCCAGCAGCCTCCGGGACTTCCACTACGAGCAGTACTTC. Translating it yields CASSLRDFHYEQYF.

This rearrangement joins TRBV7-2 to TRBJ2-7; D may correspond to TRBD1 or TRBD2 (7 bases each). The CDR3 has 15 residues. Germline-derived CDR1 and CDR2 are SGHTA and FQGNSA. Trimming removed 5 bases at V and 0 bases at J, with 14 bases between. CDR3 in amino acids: CASSAQGGSSYEQYF. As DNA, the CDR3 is TGTGCCAGCAGCGCCCAGGGGGGGTCCTCCTACGAGCAGTACTTC.

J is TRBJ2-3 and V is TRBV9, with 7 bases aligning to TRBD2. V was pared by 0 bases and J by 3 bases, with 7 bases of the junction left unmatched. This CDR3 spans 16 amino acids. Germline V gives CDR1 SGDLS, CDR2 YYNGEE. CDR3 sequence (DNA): TGTGCCAGCAGCGTAGATGTGACTAGCATTACAGATACGCAGTATTTT. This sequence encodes CASSVDVTSITDTQYF. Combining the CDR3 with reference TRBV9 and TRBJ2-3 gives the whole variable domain DSGVTQTPKHLITATGQRVTLRCSPRSGDLSVYWYQQSLDQGLQFLIQYYNGEERAKGNILERFSAQQFPDLHSELNLSSLELGDSALYFCASSVDVTSITDTQYFGPGTRLTVL.

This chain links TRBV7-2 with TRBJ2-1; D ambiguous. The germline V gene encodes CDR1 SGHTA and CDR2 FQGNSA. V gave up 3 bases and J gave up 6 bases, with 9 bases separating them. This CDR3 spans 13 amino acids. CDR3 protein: CASSFVEGNEQFF. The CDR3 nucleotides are TGTGCCAGCAGCTTCGTAGAAGGCAATGAGCAGTTCTTC.

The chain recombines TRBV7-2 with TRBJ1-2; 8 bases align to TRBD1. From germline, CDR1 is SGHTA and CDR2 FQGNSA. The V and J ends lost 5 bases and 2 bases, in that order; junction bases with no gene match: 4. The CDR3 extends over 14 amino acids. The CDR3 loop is CASSPGQVNYGYTF. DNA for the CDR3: TGTGCCAGCAGCCCGGGACAGGTGAACTATGGCTACACCTTC.

For the CDR3, the DNA is TGTGCCAGCTCACCCCTTCCTTCAAGCTCCTACAATGAGCAGTTCTTC. Translating it yields CASSPLPSSSYNEQFF. The rearrangement links TRBV18 to TRBJ2-1; D remains unclear. This CDR3 has 16 residues. The V gene lost 3 bases and the J gene lost 0 bases, with 12 bases spanning the gap. Germline CDR1 reads KGHSH; CDR2 reads LQKENI.

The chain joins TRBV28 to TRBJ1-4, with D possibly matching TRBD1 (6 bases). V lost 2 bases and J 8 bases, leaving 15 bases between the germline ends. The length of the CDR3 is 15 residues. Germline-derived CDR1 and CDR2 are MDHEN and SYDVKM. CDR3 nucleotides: TGTGCCAGCAGTTTAACCCTACAGGGAAAAGAAAAACTGTTTTTT. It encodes CASSLTLQGKEKLFF.